Below are 2 T cell receptor beta chains sequenced from a single sample in a study of blood T cells in healthy people across ages. A J-beta primer mix and a sample-barcoded 5' primer were used in a second PCR of roughly 7 to 12 cycles. Using its own MiXCR run on the 5' RACE reads, TCRdb lists one record per CDR3 protein. The data show about 640,000 distinct CDR3 sequences, roughly 58% seen once. Specimen: blood. These receptors came from a man aged 55 to 70 in good health.

This chain joins TRBV7-2 and TRBJ2-1; D gene ambiguous. The J call is doubtful: the DNA matches TRBJ2-7 better. This CDR3 has 12 amino acids. CDR1 and CDR2 from the germline V gene are SGHTA and FQGNSA. CDR3 amino acids: CASSTEYNEQYF. In nucleotides, the CDR3 is TGTGCCAGCAGCACCGAATACAATGAGCAGTACTTC.

The genes are TRBV7-3 and TRBJ2-5, with 7 bases lining up with TRBD1. V lost 5 bases, J lost 3 bases, and 3 bases stayed unmatched. Per germline, CDR1 SGHTA and CDR2 FQGTGA. The CDR3 sequence is 13 residues long. For the CDR3, the DNA is TGTGCCAGCAGCCCGCAGGGGGAAGAGACCCAGTACTTC. Encoded protein: CASSPQGEETQYF.